One and the same sample provided the 28 T cell receptor beta chains below, sequenced in a study of blood T cell repertoires in COVID-19 (TCRdb year 2020). The method behind the library was the immunoSEQ multiplex PCR assay. TCRdb's version of the immuneACCESS table is confined to in-frame rearrangements and falls short of the full clone set. An unresolved V gene accounts for under half of the shortfall where checked; the remainder is of unknown origin. For this sample there are around 320,000 clones; around 88% appear just once. The ten largest clonotypes hold approximately 7.2% of the sample. The source material was peripheral blood. The origin of the receptors is a woman aged 30 to 39 who had recovered from COVID-19.

The chain is built from TRBV5-1 and TRBJ2-1, with a weak D call TRBD2 (5 bases). Trimming stripped 2 bases from V and 4 bases from J, with 10 bases between. The CDR3 covers 14 residues. The germline V gene encodes CDR1 SGHRS and CDR2 YFSETQ. The CDR3 spells CASSFASGYNEQFF. The CDR3 bases are TGCGCCAGCAGCTTCGCCAGCGGTTACAATGAGCAGTTCTTC.

The chain employs TRBV3-1 (or the pseudogene TRBV3-2) and TRBJ2-2, with D perhaps matching TRBD1 (7 bases). V lost 0 bases to trimming and J lost 7 bases, with 21 bases between them. The CDR3 length is 18 residues. CDR1 is LGHDT and CDR2 is YNNKEL in the germline V gene (reference sequence). The CDR3 coding sequence is TGTGCCAGCAGCCAAGATTCTGGAGGGGGCCTACCGAGCGGGGAGCTGTTTTTT. Translated, it gives CASSQDSGGGLPSGELFF.

Comment on this clone: Mismatch with germline at one junction end may stem from a read error. The rearrangement joins TRBV2 to TRBJ2-2, with D tentatively TRBD2 (5 bases). The germline V gene encodes CDR1 SNHLY and CDR2 FYNNEI. The CDR3 loop spans 14 amino acids. CDR3 region: CASKGGGLAGELFF. In DNA, the CDR3 is TGTGCCAGCAAGGGCGGTGGGCTTGCCGGGGAACTGTTTTTT.

The rearrangement links TRBV5-1 to TRBJ2-5; 9 bases fit TRBD1. The V and J ends lost 0 bases and 6 bases, in that order; junction bases with no gene match: 6. The CDR3 spans 15 residues. Germline-derived CDR1 and CDR2 are SGHRS and YFSETQ. CDR3: CASSLELDRGKTQYF. The CDR3 bases are TGCGCCAGCAGCTTGGAGTTGGACAGGGGTAAGACCCAGTACTTC.

In its sample, this clone was seen a few times. The CDR3 nucleotides read TGCGCCAGCAGCTCTCAACAGGGCACCGGGGAGCTGTTTTTT. Amino acid sequence: CASSSQQGTGELFF. The genes are TRBV5-1 and TRBJ2-2; D may be TRBD1 (6 bases). V was trimmed by 3 bases and J by 4 bases, leaving 10 bases between them. This CDR3 is built from 14 residues. Germline V gene data show CDR1 as SGHRS and CDR2 as YFSETQ. Filled out from reference TRBV5-1 and TRBJ2-2, the complete variable domain reads KAGVTQTPRYLIKTRGQQVTLSCSPISGHRSVSWYQQTPGQGLQFLFEYFSETQRNKGNFPGRFSGRQFSNSRSEMNVSTLELGDSALYLCASSSQQGTGELFFGEGSRLTVL.

V gene TRBV7-9 combines with J gene TRBJ2-2, with a tentative D call TRBD1 (6 bases). Deletions cut 9 bases from V and 4 bases from J, with 18 bases between. This CDR3 has 15 residues. Germline CDR1 is SEHNR and CDR2 is FQNEAQ (reference sequence). The CDR3 loop reads CASRPGTQLTGELFF. The CDR3 DNA is TGTGCCAGTAGGCCCGGGACACAACTCACCGGGGAGCTGTTTTTT.

This clone has a single count. V and J are TRBV2 and TRBJ1-1; TRBD1 might be the D (6 bases). Germline V gene data show CDR1 as SNHLY and CDR2 as FYNNEI. The V end lost 2 bases, the J end lost 6 bases, and 10 bases lay between the germline ends. This CDR3 is 13 amino acids long. CDR3 DNA: TGTGCCAGCAGTGAACGGGACAAGGCTGAAGCTTTCTTT. This sequence encodes CASSERDKAEAFF.

J is TRBJ2-1 and V is TRBV18, with D possibly matching TRBD2 (6 bases). The CDR3 is made up of 16 amino acids. V was pared by 6 bases and J by 1 base, with 16 bases between. The germline V gene encodes CDR1 KGHSH and CDR2 LQKENI. CDR3 region: CASSLGFGGSYNEQFF. The CDR3 bases are TGTGCCAGCTCCCTAGGGTTTGGGGGGTCCTACAATGAGCAGTTCTTC.

The chain couples TRBV7-2 to TRBJ2-5; 9 bases are a match to TRBD2. Germline CDR1 is SGHTA and CDR2 is FQGNSA. V dropped 4 bases and J dropped 5; count of bases not matched to a gene: 5. This CDR3 comprises 14 residues. The CDR3 loop reads CASSSSGGRETQYF. The CDR3 bases are TGTGCCAGCAGCTCAAGCGGGGGGCGGGAGACCCAGTACTTC.

With respect to this clone: The junction departs from the called germline gene at one end, perhaps through a read error. The CDR3 DNA reads TGTGCCAGCAGTTCGGGACAGGGTGCGGGACCCCTCTTC. Amino acids: CASSSGQGAGPLF. The chain employs TRBV28 and TRBJ2-1, with 9 positions matching TRBD1. Germline CDR1 is MDHEN and CDR2 is SYDVKM. CDR3 length: 13 amino acids.

In its sample, this clone was seen a few times. The V gene is TRBV19, the J gene TRBJ2-6; no reliable D call. In germline, CDR1 is LNHDA, CDR2 SQIVND (reference sequence). V gave up 3 bases and J gave up 6 bases, with 12 bases separating them. There are 15 residues in the CDR3. The DNA of the CDR3 is TGTGCCAGTAGTATCCCAAATAGTAAGGCCAACGTCCTGACTTTC. Translating it yields CASSIPNSKANVLTF.

The gene calls are TRBV4-2 and TRBJ2-2, with 7 bases identical to TRBD2. V shed 2 bases and J 5 bases; nucleotides not matched to a gene: 8. CDR1 is LGHNA, CDR2 YNFKEQ, per germline. There are 16 residues in the CDR3. CDR3 DNA sequence: TGTGCCAGCAGCCAAAGGTCGGGGGGAGGTACCGGGGAGCTGTTTTTT. Translating gives CASSQRSGGGTGELFF.

The gene calls are TRBV5-1 and TRBJ2-4, with D maybe TRBD2 (6 bases). This CDR3 contains 14 residues. The germline V gene has CDR1 SGHRS and CDR2 YFSETQ. Trimming cost V 0 bases and J 5 bases, with 9 bases left between them. The CDR3 sequence is CASSLGREENIQYF. The CDR3, as DNA: TGCGCCAGCAGCTTGGGAAGGGAGGAAAACATTCAGTACTTC.

The CDR3 loop reads CASSSPGQGIQAFF. CDR3 in DNA: TGTGCCAGCAGCTCTCCAGGACAGGGGATACAAGCTTTCTTT. V usage is TRBV7-9 and J usage is TRBJ1-1, with 9 bases aligning to TRBD1. Germline V CDR1 and CDR2: SEHNR, FQNEAQ (reference sequence). The CDR3 runs to 14 residues. Losses at the gene ends were 4 bases for V and 9 bases for J; bases not matched to a gene: 9.

The chain carries TRBV27 and TRBJ1-2; D is possibly TRBD1 (6 bases). CDR3 length equals 14 residues. The germline CDR1 and CDR2 sequences are MNHEY and SMNVEV (reference sequence). V dropped 8 bases and J dropped 8 bases, with 21 bases sitting between them. This CDR3 is CASATSTGPGGYTF. DNA of the CDR3: TGTGCCAGCGCGACGAGTACAGGGCCGGGAGGCTACACCTTC.

This clone was detected once. The rearrangement uses TRBV2 and TRBJ2-1, with TRBD1 matching 8 bases. This CDR3 has 14 residues. V shed 7 bases and J 8 bases; nucleotides not matched to a gene: 10. In germline, CDR1 is SNHLY, CDR2 FYNNEI. CDR3 amino acids: CASIGQGPGYEQFF. The CDR3 coding sequence is TGTGCCAGCATCGGACAGGGCCCCGGGTATGAGCAGTTCTTC.

This chain connects TRBV27 to TRBJ2-5, with 10 positions matching TRBD2. The CDR3 has 16 residues. The V and J ends lost 6 bases and 4 bases, in that order; junction bases with no gene match: 11. Germline V lookup: CDR1 MNHEY, CDR2 SMNVEV (reference sequence). The CDR3 here is CASSTGASGGGETQYF. CDR3 DNA sequence: TGTGCCAGCAGCACCGGGGCTAGCGGGGGCGGAGAGACCCAGTACTTC.

This clone was observed once. This sequence joins TRBV7-6 and TRBJ1-1; D gene unclear. V shed 2 bases and J shed 2 bases, with 9 bases lying between them. Germline V gene lookup returns CDR1 SGHVS and CDR2 FNYEAQ. The CDR3 sequence is 14 residues long. CDR3 sequence: CASSLSGGNTEAFF. For the CDR3, the DNA is TGTGCCAGCAGCTTAAGTGGCGGAAACACTGAAGCTTTCTTT.

The table lists this clone with a count of one. The chain joins TRBV28 to TRBJ1-2; 8 bases line up with TRBD1. The CDR3 runs 16 residues. Germline CDR1 is MDHEN and CDR2 is SYDVKM. J lost 8 bases, V lost 6 bases, and 17 bases had no gene match. The CDR3 DNA reads TGTGCCAGCAGCGCATATACCGACAGGGGAAATCGAGGCTACACCTTC. It encodes CASSAYTDRGNRGYTF.

The chain uses TRBV6-5 and TRBJ2-1, with 11 bases that match TRBD1. V lost 3 bases and J lost 7; bases outside the gene matches: 8. CDR1 is MNHEY and CDR2 is SVGAGI in the germline V gene. The CDR3 has 16 amino acids. The CDR3 is CASSYYAGQGVNEQFF. CDR3 bases: TGTGCCAGCAGTTATTACGCGGGACAGGGGGTAAATGAGCAGTTCTTC.

The chain joins TRBV24-1 to TRBJ2-5, with TRBD1 matching over 11 bases. CDR1 is KGHDR and CDR2 is SFDVKD in the germline V gene. The CDR3 spans 14 residues. The trim removed 9 bases at V and 3 bases at J, leaving 5 bases unmatched. For the CDR3, the DNA is TGTGCCACCGGAAGGACAGGGGGCGAAGAGACCCAGTACTTC. Translated: CATGRTGGEETQYF.

In this sample, this clone turned up once. This chain uses TRBV7-8 with TRBJ2-5, with TRBD2 identical over 8 bases. CDR1 SGHVS and CDR2 FQNEAQ come from the germline V gene. The CDR3 is 14 residues long. V was clipped by 5 bases and J by 5 bases; unmatched bases: 7. The CDR3 loop reads CASSRLAQRETQYF. Written as DNA, the CDR3 is TGTGCCAGCAGCAGACTAGCGCAGCGGGAGACCCAGTACTTC.

The gene calls are TRBV3-1 (or the pseudogene TRBV3-2) and TRBJ1-4; 7 bases fit TRBD1. The V segment lost 6 bases and the J segment 5 bases; nucleotides outside the gene matches: 9. The CDR3 is 15 residues long. Germline V lookup: CDR1 LGHDT, CDR2 YNNKEL (reference sequence). The CDR3 nucleotides are TGTGCCAGCAGTCCTACAGGGGACCCCAATGAAAAACTGTTTTTT. Amino acid sequence: CASSPTGDPNEKLFF.

V usage is TRBV18 and J usage is TRBJ2-1; D remains ambiguous. The ends were cut back, 6 bases at V and 3 bases at J, with 15 bases in the middle. The CDR3 has 15 residues. Germline values: CDR1 KGHSH, CDR2 LQKENI. CDR3 DNA: TGTGCCAGCTCCCCCCTCGGTGTTGGCTACAATGAGCAGTTCTTC. Its protein product is CASSPLGVGYNEQFF.

The chain employs TRBV6-5 and TRBJ2-3, with 12 bases lining up with TRBD2. The CDR3 spans 15 residues. CDR1 MNHEY and CDR2 SVGAGI come from the germline V gene. V dropped 6 bases and J dropped 2; count of bases not matched to a gene: 3. The CDR3 DNA sequence: TGTGCCAGCAGCGGACTAGCGGGGTCCACAGATACGCAGTATTTT. Its protein product is CASSGLAGSTDTQYF.

This clone was picked up one time. V and J are TRBV5-4 and TRBJ1-1, with D unresolved. The CDR3 length is 12 residues. From germline, CDR1 is SGHNT and CDR2 YYREEE (reference sequence). V lost 5 bases and J lost 7, with 12 bases in between. CDR3 bases: TGTGCCAGCAGGAACCCGGGTGGTGAAGCTTTCTTT. It translates to CASRNPGGEAFF.

This clone was seen only a few times. The chain is built from TRBV10-3 and TRBJ2-7; a possible D gene is TRBD1 (6 bases). The CDR3 totals 17 residues. Germline V CDR1 and CDR2: ENHRY, SYGVKD. Trimming took off 3 bases at V and 2 bases at J, with 20 bases between the two ends. CDR3 amino acids: CAISDPLGQGLTYEQYF. The CDR3 DNA reads as TGTGCCATCAGTGACCCCCTGGGGCAGGGGCTGACCTACGAGCAGTACTTC.

V usage is TRBV2 and J usage is TRBJ1-2; 8 nucleotides line up with TRBD1. J gave up 14 bases and V 5 bases, and 7 bases lay outside the gene matches. Germline lookup yields CDR1 SNHLY and CDR2 FYNNEI. The CDR3 has 11 amino acids. CDR3 bases: TGTGCCAGCAGTAGGACAGGGTTCCGGACCTTC. Translated, it gives CASSRTGFRTF.